Detailed here is one TCR beta chain. Its antigen is as yet unknown. This sample was included in a study of chemoradiotherapy in HPV16-positive cancers. Study-level findings and limits: Candidate HPV-specific clones and E7-related TCR motifs grew in tumor during treatment. HPV-specific T cells were functionally defined from only a couple of HPV16-positive patients.

Over chemoradiotherapy, repertoires were sampled more than once. The CDR3 is 15 residues long. V was clipped by 0 bases and J by 2 bases; unmatched bases: 4. The germline CDR1 and CDR2 sequences are SGHRS and YFSETQ. Sequencing was performed with immunoSEQ multiplex PCR; in TCRdb, only in-frame clones are kept and a portion is missing. The table lists about 25,000 clones, roughly 95% of them singletons. The V gene is TRBV5-1, the J gene TRBJ1-1; 7 bases map to TRBD1. Specimen collection occurred from a patient who underwent chemoradiotherapy. The receptor's source is a human donor with HPV-associated anogenital cancer. DNA for the CDR3: TGCGCCAGCAGCTTGGAGCCAGGGGGAAACACTGAAGCTTTCTTT. Protein product: CASSLEPGGNTEAFF. The variable domain in full, with the rest retrieved from reference TRBV5-1 and TRBJ1-1, is KAGVTQTPRYLIKTRGQQVTLSCSPISGHRSVSWYQQTPGQGLQFLFEYFSETQRNKGNFPGRFSGRQFSNSRSEMNVSTLELGDSALYLCASSLEPGGNTEAFFGQGTRLTVV.